This is a list of T cell receptor beta chains from one sample in a study of shared T cell receptors in the human thymus. Some clones are missing from TCRdb's copy, which holds only in-frame ones; the method was immunoSEQ multiplex PCR. Here the sample spans hundreds of thousands of clones, 87% being singletons. This sample was also put to use in a study of human thymus T cells.

Sequencing was done on a sample of thymocytes. The source of these receptors is a boy under two years old with a congenital heart defect. CDR3s leave out the opening cysteine and the closing phenylalanine or tryptophan.

V: TRBV7-3
J: TRBJ2-5
CDR3: ASSSGLGSETQY

V: TRBV5-1
J: TRBJ2-1
CDR3: ASSSTSGPYNEQF

V: TRBV19
J: TRBJ1-1
CDR3: ASTQRSTEAF

V: TRBV4-1
J: TRBJ2-5
CDR3: ASSQEAERSETQY

V: TRBV19
J: TRBJ1-5
CDR3: ASSKTGGHRANQPQH

V: TRBV18
J: TRBJ1-5
CDR3: ASSYRTGGDQPQH

V: TRBV5-6
J: TRBJ1-5
CDR3: ASSLAQSGKNQPQH

V: TRBV7-2
J: TRBJ1-1
CDR3: ASSPEDRVHGENTEAF

V: TRBV4-1
J: TRBJ1-1
CDR3: ASSQTDRTTEAF

V: TRBV27
J: TRBJ1-1
CDR3: ASSSGGLNTEAF

V: TRBV6-4
J: TRBJ2-6
CDR3: ASSELAGPDSGANVLT

V: TRBV28
J: TRBJ1-6
CDR3: ASTGAPTPYNSPLH

V: TRBV14
J: TRBJ2-2
CDR3: ASSQAGQANTGELF

V: TRBV27
J: TRBJ1-2
CDR3: ASSQGGRADSGYT